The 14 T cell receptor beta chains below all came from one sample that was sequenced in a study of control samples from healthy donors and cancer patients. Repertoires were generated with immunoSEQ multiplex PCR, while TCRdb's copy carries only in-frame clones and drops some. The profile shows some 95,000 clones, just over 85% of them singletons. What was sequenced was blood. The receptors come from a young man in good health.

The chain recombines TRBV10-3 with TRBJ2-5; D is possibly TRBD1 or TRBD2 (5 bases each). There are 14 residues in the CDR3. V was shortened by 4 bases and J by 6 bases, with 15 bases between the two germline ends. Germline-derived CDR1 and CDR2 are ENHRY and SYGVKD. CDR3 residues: CAISAPGPPQTQYF. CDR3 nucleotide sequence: TGTGCCATCAGTGCTCCGGGACCCCCCCAGACCCAGTACTTC.

Written as DNA, the CDR3 is TGTGCCAGTAGGGACAGCCTATTAATGAACACTGAAGCTTTCTTT. This codes for CASRDSLLMNTEAFF. V is TRBV19 and J is TRBJ1-1; tentatively, D is TRBD1 (6 bases). This CDR3 has 15 residues. CDR1 LNHDA and CDR2 SQIVND come from the germline V gene (reference sequence). With 6 bases removed from V and 0 bases from J, the gap between germline ends came to 14 bases.

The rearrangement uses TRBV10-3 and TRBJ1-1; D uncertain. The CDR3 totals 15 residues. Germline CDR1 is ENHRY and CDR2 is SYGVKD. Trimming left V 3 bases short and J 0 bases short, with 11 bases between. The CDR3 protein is CAISETDGLNTEAFF. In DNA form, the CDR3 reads TGTGCCATCAGTGAAACGGACGGCTTGAACACTGAAGCTTTCTTT.

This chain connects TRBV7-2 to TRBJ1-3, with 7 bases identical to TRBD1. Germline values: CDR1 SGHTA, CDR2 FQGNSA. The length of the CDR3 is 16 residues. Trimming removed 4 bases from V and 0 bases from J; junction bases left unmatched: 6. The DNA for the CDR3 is TGTGCCAGCAGCTCCCGGGACAGCATCTCTGGAAACACCATATATTTT. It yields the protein CASSSRDSISGNTIYF.

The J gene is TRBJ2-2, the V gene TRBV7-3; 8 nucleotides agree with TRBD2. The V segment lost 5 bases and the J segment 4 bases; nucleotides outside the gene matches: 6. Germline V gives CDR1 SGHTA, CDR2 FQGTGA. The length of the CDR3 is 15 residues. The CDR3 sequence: CASSPSGSGTGELFF. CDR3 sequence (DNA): TGTGCCAGCAGCCCCAGCGGGAGCGGCACCGGGGAGCTGTTTTTT.

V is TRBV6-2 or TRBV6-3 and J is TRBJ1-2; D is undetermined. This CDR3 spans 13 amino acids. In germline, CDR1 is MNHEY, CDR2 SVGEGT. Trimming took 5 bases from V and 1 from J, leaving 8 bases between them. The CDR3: CASSDQLNYGYTF. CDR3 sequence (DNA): TGTGCCAGCAGTGATCAGCTTAACTATGGCTACACCTTC.

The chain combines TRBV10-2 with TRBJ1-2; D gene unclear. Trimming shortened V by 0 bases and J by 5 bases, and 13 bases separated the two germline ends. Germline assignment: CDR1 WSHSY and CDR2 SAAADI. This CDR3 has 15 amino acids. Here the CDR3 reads CASSESSRREYGYTF. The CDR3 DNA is TGCGCCAGCAGTGAGTCGTCCAGGAGGGAATATGGCTACACCTTC.

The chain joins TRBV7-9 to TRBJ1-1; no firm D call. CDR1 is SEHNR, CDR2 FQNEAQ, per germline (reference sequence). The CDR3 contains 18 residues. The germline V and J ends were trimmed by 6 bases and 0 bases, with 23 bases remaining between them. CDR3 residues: CASSSTRAINRMNTEAFF. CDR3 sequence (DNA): TGTGCCAGCAGTTCGACGAGGGCGATCAACCGGATGAACACTGAAGCTTTCTTT.

CDR3 in DNA: TGTGCCTCACAGCAGGCAGGAGCGAACACTGAAGCTTTCTTT. Translating it yields CASQQAGANTEAFF. The chain couples TRBV18 to TRBJ1-1, with unresolved D. V was cut by 11 bases and J by 1 base, with 17 bases left in between. Germline V gene lookup returns CDR1 KGHSH and CDR2 LQKENI. The CDR3 is 14 amino acids. The entire variable domain, with the rest obtained from reference TRBV18 and TRBJ1-1, is as follows: NAGVMQNPRHLVRRRGQEARLRCSPMKGHSHVYWYRQLPEEGLKFMVYLQKENIIDESGMPKERFSAEFPKEGPSILRIQQVVRGDSAAYFCASQQAGANTEAFFGQGTRLTVV.

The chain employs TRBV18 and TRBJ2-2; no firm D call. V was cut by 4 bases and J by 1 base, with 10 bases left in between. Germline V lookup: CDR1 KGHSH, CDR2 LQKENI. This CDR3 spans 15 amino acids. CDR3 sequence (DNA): TGTGCCAGCTCACAATACAGTGGGAACACCGGGGAGCTGTTTTTT. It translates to CASSQYSGNTGELFF.

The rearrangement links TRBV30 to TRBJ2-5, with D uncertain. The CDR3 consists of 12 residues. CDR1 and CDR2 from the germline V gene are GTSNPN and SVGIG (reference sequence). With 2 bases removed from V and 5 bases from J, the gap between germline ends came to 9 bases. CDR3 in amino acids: CAWSRIRETQYF. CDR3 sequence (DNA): TGTGCCTGGAGTAGGATCCGGGAGACCCAGTACTTC.

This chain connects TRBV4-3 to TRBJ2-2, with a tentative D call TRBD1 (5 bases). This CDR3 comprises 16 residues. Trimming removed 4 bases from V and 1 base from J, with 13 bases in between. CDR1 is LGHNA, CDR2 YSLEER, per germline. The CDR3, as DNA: TGCGCCAGCAGCCGGGGAAGGCAGGGGAACACCGGGGAGCTGTTTTTT. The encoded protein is CASSRGRQGNTGELFF.

CDR3 coding DNA: TGTGCCAGCACCGAGTGGGGGAGTGAAGCTTTCTTT. Protein: CASTEWGSEAFF. The rearrangement joins TRBV12-3 or TRBV12-4 to TRBJ1-1; D may be TRBD1 (5 bases). With 7 bases removed from V and 7 bases from J, the gap between germline ends came to 13 bases. CDR3 length: 12 residues.

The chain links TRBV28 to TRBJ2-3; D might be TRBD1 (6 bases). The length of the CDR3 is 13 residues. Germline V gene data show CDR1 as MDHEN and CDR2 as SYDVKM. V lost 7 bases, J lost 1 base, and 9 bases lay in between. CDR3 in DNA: TGTGCCAGCACCCCAGGGGGCACAGATACGCAGTATTTT. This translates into CASTPGGTDTQYF.